The 28 T cell receptor beta chains below were found in one sample sequenced in a study of T-cell memory formation after mild COVID-19. TCRdb re-called the 5' RACE reads with MiXCR, one entry per CDR3 protein. The sample consists of about 160,000 distinct CDR3 sequences, roughly 28% of them appearing once. Sequencing used PBMCs or a T cell subset sorted from them (not recorded which). The receptors were gathered from an adult woman who had mild COVID-19 (a few samples of this study predate the infection). Cell type and time point are not known.

The CDR3 loop reads CASSFGTDNEQFF. In DNA form, the CDR3 reads TGCGCCAGCAGCTTCGGGACAGACAATGAGCAGTTCTTC. This rearrangement joins TRBV5-1 to TRBJ2-1; 7 bases align to TRBD1. The germline V gene encodes CDR1 SGHRS and CDR2 YFSETQ. V was pared by 2 bases and J by 5 bases, with 1 base of the junction left unmatched. The CDR3 loop spans 13 amino acids.

This clonotype has just a few counts. This chain links TRBV4-3 with TRBJ2-7; D may correspond to TRBD1 or TRBD2 (5 bases each). Trimming removed 5 bases at V and 5 bases at J, with 19 bases between. This CDR3 region has 15 residues. Looked up from germline, CDR1 is LGHNA and CDR2 is YSLEER. The chain's CDR3 is CASSLSRGDKNEQYF. The CDR3, as DNA: TGCGCCAGCAGCTTATCGAGGGGTGATAAGAACGAGCAGTACTTC.

CDR3 loop: CASSPTLAGGYYNEQFF. CDR3 DNA sequence: TGTGCCAGCAGTCCAACTTTAGCGGGAGGGTACTACAATGAGCAGTTCTTC. V is TRBV12-3 or TRBV12-4 and J is TRBJ2-1, with 11 nucleotides matching TRBD2. V shed 5 bases, J shed 3 bases, and the junction held 9 bases outside the gene matches. The CDR3 length is 17 residues.

The rearrangement joins TRBV12-3 or TRBV12-4 to TRBJ2-1; D possibly corresponds to TRBD1 (5 bases). Trimming took off 0 bases at V and 9 bases at J, with 9 bases between the two ends. CDR3 length equals 13 residues. The CDR3 reads CASSLAQGAEQFF. In DNA, the CDR3 is TGTGCCAGCAGTTTAGCCCAAGGGGCTGAGCAGTTCTTC.

This CDR3 is CASSSSAGANEQFF. CDR3 bases: TGTGCCAGCAGTTCCTCGGCAGGGGCAAATGAGCAGTTCTTC. V and J are TRBV12-3 or TRBV12-4 and TRBJ2-1; maybe TRBD1 (6 bases). Trimming removed 4 bases at V and 7 bases at J, with 14 bases between. There are 14 residues in the CDR3.

This clonotype was counted a few times. The chain combines TRBV6-5 with TRBJ2-7, with 7 bases aligning to TRBD2. Germline values: CDR1 MNHEY, CDR2 SVGAGI. This CDR3 contains 17 residues. With 2 bases clipped from V and 4 bases from J, the junction kept 14 bases outside the gene matches. In DNA form, the CDR3 reads TGTGCCAGCAGTTACCTCTCTGGGGGGGAAGCCTCTTACGAGCAGTACTTC. Its protein is CASSYLSGGEASYEQYF.

The table lists this clonotype with a count of one. This sequence joins TRBV7-9 and TRBJ2-7; D is uncertain. This CDR3 has 14 residues. CDR1 is SEHNR, CDR2 FQNEAQ, per germline (reference sequence). Trimming cost V 1 base and J 1 base, with 8 bases left between them. This chain's CDR3 is CASSLDAGSYEQYF. The CDR3 DNA reads as TGTGCCAGCAGCTTAGACGCCGGATCCTACGAGCAGTACTTC.

This sequence joins TRBV2 and TRBJ2-7; D possibly corresponds to TRBD1 (6 bases). This CDR3 comprises 11 residues. Germline V gene lookup returns CDR1 SNHLY and CDR2 FYNNEI. The V and J ends lost 3 bases and 6 bases respectively, with 6 bases between them. CDR3 protein: CASSDRGEQYF. CDR3 sequence (DNA): TGTGCCAGCAGTGACAGGGGCGAGCAGTACTTC. Using reference TRBV2 and TRBJ2-7 for the parts outside the CDR3, the full variable domain is EPEVTQTPSHQVTQMGQEVILRCVPISNHLYFYWYRQILGQKVEFLVSFYNNEISEKSEIFDDQFSVERPDGSNFTLKIRSTKLEDSAMYFCASSDRGEQYFGPGTRLTVT.

J is TRBJ2-7 and V is TRBV7-2, with unresolved D. Trimming left V 7 bases short and J 7 bases short, with 17 bases between. Germline lookup yields CDR1 SGHTA and CDR2 FQGNSA. The CDR3 has 13 residues. In DNA form, the CDR3 reads TGTGCCAGCACGCCTCCGAATAGAGGAGAGCAGTACTTC. It encodes CASTPPNRGEQYF.

This clonotype occurred a few times. V usage is TRBV14 and J usage is TRBJ2-7, with D possibly called TRBD1 or TRBD2 (6 bases each). Germline V gene lookup returns CDR1 SGHDN and CDR2 FVKESK. With 8 bases removed from V and 3 bases from J, the gap between germline ends came to 20 bases. The length of the CDR3 is 15 residues. The CDR3, as DNA: TGTGCCAGCGATTGGGCCGGGGGCGCTGGCTACGAGCAGTACTTC. Its translation is CASDWAGGAGYEQYF. Supplemented by reference TRBV14 and TRBJ2-7, the full variable domain reads EAGVTQFPSHSVIEKGQTVTLRCDPISGHDNLYWYRRVMGKEIKFLLHFVKESKQDESGMPNNRFLAERTGGTYSTLKVQPAELEDSGVYFCASDWAGGAGYEQYFGPGTRLTVT.

This chain links TRBV5-1 with TRBJ1-2; TRBD1 matches at 8 bases. Trimming cost V 4 bases and J 0 bases; bases outside gene matches: 5. Germline V gene data show CDR1 as SGHRS and CDR2 as YFSETQ. CDR3 length: 15 amino acids. CDR3 residues: CASSTGQAPNYGYTF. CDR3 nucleotide sequence: TGCGCCAGCAGCACGGGACAGGCCCCTAACTATGGCTACACCTTC.

This clonotype turned up a few times. The V and J genes are TRBV20-1 and TRBJ2-1; the D is unclear. V was cut by 0 bases and J by 3 bases, with 12 bases left in between. This CDR3 is built from 15 residues. Germline CDR1 is DFQATT and CDR2 is SNEGSKA (reference sequence). CDR3 in amino acids: CSARDRHGDYNEQFF. CDR3 DNA: TGCAGTGCTAGAGATCGACACGGAGACTACAATGAGCAGTTCTTC.

V gene TRBV7-2 combines with J gene TRBJ2-4; no clear D. This CDR3 has 13 residues. V lost 5 bases and J 7 bases, leaving 12 bases between the germline ends. Germline CDR1 reads SGHTA; CDR2 reads FQGNSA. The CDR3 here is CASSPPGRNIQYF. CDR3 bases: TGTGCCAGCAGCCCCCCGGGCCGGAACATTCAGTACTTC.

V and J are TRBV3-1 and TRBJ2-5; D unclear. Trimming stripped 0 bases from V and 1 base from J, with 9 bases between. Germline CDR1 is LGHDT and CDR2 is YNNKEL (reference sequence). The CDR3 is 15 amino acids. CDR3 bases: TGTGCCAGCAGCCAAGATATCACGGTCCAAGAGACCCAGTACTTC. As protein: CASSQDITVQETQYF.

This clonotype was counted a single time. This chain joins TRBV24-1 and TRBJ2-5; TRBD1 agrees at 9 bases. The J segment lost 6 bases and the V segment lost 4 bases, leaving 8 bases of the junction unmatched. This CDR3 comprises 15 residues. The germline CDR1 and CDR2 sequences are KGHDR and SFDVKD. CDR3 protein: CATSDPGQGIKTQYF. The CDR3 DNA reads as TGTGCCACCAGTGACCCCGGACAGGGGATAAAGACCCAGTACTTC.

The V call is TRBV4-1, the J call TRBJ2-5; possible D gene TRBD2, 5 bases. Trimming cost V 3 bases and J 5 bases, with 13 bases left between them. CDR3 length: 14 amino acids. In germline, CDR1 is MGHRA, CDR2 YSYEKL. The CDR3: CASSQEDGWETQYF. The CDR3 DNA sequence: TGCGCCAGCAGCCAGGAGGACGGTTGGGAGACCCAGTACTTC.

V and J are TRBV12-3 or TRBV12-4 and TRBJ1-1; maybe TRBD1 (6 bases). This CDR3 has 14 amino acids. In DNA, the CDR3 is TGTGCTAGCCGAATTGGGGGCACGAACACTGAAGCTTTCTTT. Protein: CASRIGGTNTEAFF.

This clonotype was observed a few times. The chain couples TRBV7-2 to TRBJ2-1; no clear D. The V end lost 4 bases, the J end lost 4 bases, and 17 bases lay between the germline ends. Germline V gene lookup returns CDR1 SGHTA and CDR2 FQGNSA. The CDR3 contains 16 residues. The CDR3 DNA is TGTGCCAGCAGCTCCTCTCTTCTACTACATTACAATGAGCAGTTCTTC. This gives the protein CASSSSLLLHYNEQFF.

This chain joins TRBV7-2 and TRBJ2-3, with no clear D. Germline CDR1 and CDR2: SGHTA and FQGNSA. Trimming took off 5 bases at V and 0 bases at J, with 12 bases between the two ends. This CDR3 contains 15 residues. Here the CDR3 reads CASSASPYSTDTQYF. CDR3 in DNA: TGTGCCAGCAGCGCCTCCCCGTACAGCACAGATACGCAGTATTTT.

The chain employs TRBV12-3 or TRBV12-4 and TRBJ2-5; D may correspond to TRBD1 or TRBD2 (5 bases each). Trimming pared 4 bases from V and 2 bases from J, leaving 11 bases between. The CDR3 runs to 14 residues. The CDR3 here is CASSSFGTQETQYF. The CDR3 DNA reads TGTGCCAGCAGTTCCTTCGGGACGCAAGAGACCCAGTACTTC.

This clonotype was seen ten or more times. V gene TRBV7-9 combines with J gene TRBJ1-1, with D unresolved. The length of the CDR3 is 13 residues. V lost 5 bases and J 1 base, leaving 8 bases between the germline ends. Germline lookup yields CDR1 SEHNR and CDR2 FQNEAQ (reference sequence). The CDR3 bases are TGTGCCAGCAGCCTAGGAGAGAACACTGAAGCTTTCTTT. This translates into CASSLGENTEAFF.

The CDR3 loop reads CASSPRMGTVFHTQYF. The CDR3 DNA sequence: TGTGCCAGCAGCCCACGAATGGGCACTGTATTCCATACGCAGTATTTT. The chain is built from TRBV5-6 and TRBJ2-3; D not resolved. V gave up 4 bases and J gave up 7 bases, with 22 bases separating them. Germline lookup yields CDR1 SGHDT and CDR2 YYEEEE. This CDR3 has 16 amino acids.

This clonotype was detected only a few times. The V gene is TRBV28, the J gene TRBJ2-1; the match to TRBD2 covers 9 bases. The junction had 4 bases not matched to a gene; V was cut back by 2 bases and J by 2 bases. Germline V CDR1 and CDR2: MDHEN, SYDVKM. CDR3 length: 16 amino acids. The CDR3 region has the DNA TGTGCCAGCAGTTTAGCCCTAGCGGGGACCTACAATGAGCAGTTCTTC. Protein product: CASSLALAGTYNEQFF.

This clonotype was counted a few times. CDR3 residues: CASSFPAGGHEQYF. The DNA for the CDR3 is TGTGCCAGCAGCTTCCCAGCGGGAGGGCACGAGCAGTACTTC. The gene calls are TRBV5-5 and TRBJ2-7; TRBD2 aligns across 10 bases. The trim removed 2 bases at V and 5 bases at J, leaving 4 bases unmatched. Germline assignment: CDR1 SGHKS and CDR2 YYEKEE (reference sequence). This CDR3 is 14 amino acids long.

The sample holds a few counts of this clonotype. The V call is TRBV7-9, the J call TRBJ1-1; D unclear. Germline V gene sequence: CDR1 SEHNR, CDR2 FQNEAQ (reference sequence). V lost 8 bases to trimming and J lost 0 bases, with 7 bases between them. There are 12 residues in the CDR3. The CDR3 nucleotides read TGTGCCAGCGGAGGCGTGAACACTGAAGCTTTCTTT. Translated: CASGGVNTEAFF. The complete variable domain, with remaining parts taken from reference TRBV7-9 and TRBJ1-1, reads DTGVSQNPRHKITKRGQNVTFRCDPISEHNRLYWYRQTLGQGPEFLTYFQNEAQLEKSRLLSDRFSAERPKGSFSTLEIQRTEQGDSAMYLCASGGVNTEAFFGQGTRLTVV.

The chain employs TRBV10-2 and TRBJ2-7; D may be TRBD2 (7 bases). Germline V gene data show CDR1 as WSHSY and CDR2 as SAAADI. V was trimmed by 2 bases and J by 2 bases, leaving 10 bases between them. The CDR3 contains 14 residues. This CDR3 is CASSERGGPYEQYF. CDR3 sequence (DNA): TGCGCCAGCAGTGAGAGGGGGGGCCCCTACGAGCAGTACTTC.

This clonotype was recorded a few times. The chain joins TRBV4-1 to TRBJ2-1; 10 bases are a match to TRBD2. Germline V gene lookup returns CDR1 MGHRA and CDR2 YSYEKL. The CDR3 covers 15 residues. The V segment lost 0 bases and the J segment 10 bases; nucleotides outside the gene matches: 6. CDR3 DNA: TGCGCCAGCAGCCAAGATTTGGAGCGGGGGGGAGAGCAGTTCTTC. It specifies CASSQDLERGGEQFF.

This clonotype was picked up a small number of times. In DNA form, the CDR3 reads TGCGCCAGCAGCTTGGCCTTACAGACCTACGAGCAGTACTTC. As protein: CASSLALQTYEQYF. This chain connects TRBV5-1 to TRBJ2-7; D not resolved. Trimming left V 0 bases short and J 2 bases short, with 9 bases between. This CDR3 contains 14 residues. Per germline, CDR1 SGHRS and CDR2 YFSETQ.